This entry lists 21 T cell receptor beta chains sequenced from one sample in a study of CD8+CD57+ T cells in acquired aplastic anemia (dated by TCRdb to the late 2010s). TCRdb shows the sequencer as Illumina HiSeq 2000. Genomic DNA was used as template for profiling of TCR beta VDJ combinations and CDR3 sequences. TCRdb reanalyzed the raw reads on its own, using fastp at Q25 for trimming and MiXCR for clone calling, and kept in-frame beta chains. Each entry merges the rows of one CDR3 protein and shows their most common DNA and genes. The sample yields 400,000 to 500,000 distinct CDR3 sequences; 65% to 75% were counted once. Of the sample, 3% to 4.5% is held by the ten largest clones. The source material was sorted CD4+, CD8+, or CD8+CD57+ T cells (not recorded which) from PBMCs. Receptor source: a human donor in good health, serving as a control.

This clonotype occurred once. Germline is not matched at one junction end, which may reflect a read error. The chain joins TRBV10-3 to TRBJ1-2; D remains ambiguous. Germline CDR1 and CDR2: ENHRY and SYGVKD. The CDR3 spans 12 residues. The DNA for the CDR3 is TGTGCCAGCAGTTTTTCGGGAAATGGCTTCACCTTC. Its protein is CASSFSGNGFTF.

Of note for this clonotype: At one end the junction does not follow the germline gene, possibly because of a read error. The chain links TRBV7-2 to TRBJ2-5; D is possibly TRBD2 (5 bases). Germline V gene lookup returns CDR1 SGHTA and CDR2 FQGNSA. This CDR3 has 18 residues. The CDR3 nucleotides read TGTGCCAGCAGTCAGTTGGCCGGGAAAGGTTTCTACCAGGAGACCCAGTACTTC. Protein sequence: CASSQLAGKGFYQETQYF. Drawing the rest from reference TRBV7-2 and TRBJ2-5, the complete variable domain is GAGVSQSPSNKVTEKGKDVELRCDPISGHTALYWYRQSLGQGLEFLIYFQGNSAPDKSGLPSDRFSAERTGGSVSTLTIQRTQQEDSAVYLCASSQLAGKGFYQETQYFGPGTRLLVL.

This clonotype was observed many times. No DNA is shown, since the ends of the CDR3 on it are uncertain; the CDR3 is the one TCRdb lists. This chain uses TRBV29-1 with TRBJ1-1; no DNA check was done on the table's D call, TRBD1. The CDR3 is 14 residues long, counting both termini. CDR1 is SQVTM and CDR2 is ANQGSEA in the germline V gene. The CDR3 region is CSAEFGPGSTEAFF.

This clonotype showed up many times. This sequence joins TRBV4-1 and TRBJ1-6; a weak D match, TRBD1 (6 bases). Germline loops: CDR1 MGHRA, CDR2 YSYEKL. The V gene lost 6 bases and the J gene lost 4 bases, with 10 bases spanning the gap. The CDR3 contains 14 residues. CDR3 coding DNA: TGCGCCAGCAGACCCGGGACATATAATTCACCCCTCCACTTT. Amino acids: CASRPGTYNSPLHF.

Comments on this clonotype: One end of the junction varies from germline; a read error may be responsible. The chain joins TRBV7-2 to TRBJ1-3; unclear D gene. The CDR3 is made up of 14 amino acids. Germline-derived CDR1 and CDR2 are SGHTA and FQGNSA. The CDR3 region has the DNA TGTGCCAGCAGCGTAGATGCCTCCAGCTTGAATGGCTACTTT. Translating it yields CASSVDASSLNGYF. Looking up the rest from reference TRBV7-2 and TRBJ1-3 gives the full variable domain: GAGVSQSPSNKVTEKGKDVELRCDPISGHTALYWYRQSLGQGLEFLIYFQGNSAPDKSGLPSDRFSAERTGGSVSTLTIQRTQQEDSAVYLCASSVDASSLNGYFGEGSWLTVV.

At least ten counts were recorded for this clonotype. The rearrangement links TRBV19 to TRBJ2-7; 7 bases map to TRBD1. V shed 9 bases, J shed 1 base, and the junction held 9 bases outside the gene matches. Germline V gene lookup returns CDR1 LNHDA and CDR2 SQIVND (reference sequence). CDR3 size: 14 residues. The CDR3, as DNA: TGTGCCAGCCGGCCCACAGGGGCGTCCTACGAGCAGTACTTC. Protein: CASRPTGASYEQYF.

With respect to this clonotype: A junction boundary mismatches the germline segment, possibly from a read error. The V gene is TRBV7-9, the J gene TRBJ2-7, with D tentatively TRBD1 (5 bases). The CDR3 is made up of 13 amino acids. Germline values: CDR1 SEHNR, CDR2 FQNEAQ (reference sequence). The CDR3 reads CASSPAGRYEEYF. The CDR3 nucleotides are TGTGCCAGCAGCCCCGCAGGGCGCTACGAGGAGTACTTC.

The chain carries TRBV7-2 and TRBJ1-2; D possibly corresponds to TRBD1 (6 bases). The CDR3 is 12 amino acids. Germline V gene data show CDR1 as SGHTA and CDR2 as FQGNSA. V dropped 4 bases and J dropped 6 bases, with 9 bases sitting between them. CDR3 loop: CASSWGGDGYTF. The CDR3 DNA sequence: TGTGCCAGCAGCTGGGGGGGCGATGGCTACACCTTC.

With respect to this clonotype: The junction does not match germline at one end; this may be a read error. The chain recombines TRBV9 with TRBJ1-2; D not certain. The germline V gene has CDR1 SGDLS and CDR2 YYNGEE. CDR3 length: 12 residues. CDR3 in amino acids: CASSLPAPGSTF. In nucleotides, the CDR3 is TGTGCCAGCAGCCTGCCAGCACCGGGCTCCACCTTT.

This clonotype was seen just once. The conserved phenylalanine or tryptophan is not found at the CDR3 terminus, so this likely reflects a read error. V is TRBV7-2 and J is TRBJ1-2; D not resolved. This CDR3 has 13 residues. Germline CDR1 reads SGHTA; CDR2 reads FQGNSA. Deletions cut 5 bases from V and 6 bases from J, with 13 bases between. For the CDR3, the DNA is TGTGCCAGCAGCATAAGCAGGTGGGATGGCTACACCGTC. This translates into CASSISRWDGYTV.

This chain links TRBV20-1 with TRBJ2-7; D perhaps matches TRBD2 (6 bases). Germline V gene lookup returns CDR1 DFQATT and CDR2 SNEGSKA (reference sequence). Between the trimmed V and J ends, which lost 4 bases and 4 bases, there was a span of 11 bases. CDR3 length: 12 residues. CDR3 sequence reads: CSAIGTGYEQYF. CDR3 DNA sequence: TGCAGTGCTATTGGGACTGGTTACGAGCAGTACTTC.

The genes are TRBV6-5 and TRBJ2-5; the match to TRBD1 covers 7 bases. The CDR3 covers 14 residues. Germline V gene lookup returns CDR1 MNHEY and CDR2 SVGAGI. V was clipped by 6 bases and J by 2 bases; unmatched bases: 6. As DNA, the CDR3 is TGTGCCAGCAGCCCTCCGGGACAGCAAGAGACCCAGTACTTC. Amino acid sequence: CASSPPGQQETQYF.

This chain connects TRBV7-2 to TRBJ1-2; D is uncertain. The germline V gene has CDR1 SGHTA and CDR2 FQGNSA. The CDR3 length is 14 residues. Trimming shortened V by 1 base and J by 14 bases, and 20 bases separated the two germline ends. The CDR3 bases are TGTGCCAGCAGCTTAGAGCGGCCTAGCTTCTACAATACCTTC. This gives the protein CASSLERPSFYNTF.

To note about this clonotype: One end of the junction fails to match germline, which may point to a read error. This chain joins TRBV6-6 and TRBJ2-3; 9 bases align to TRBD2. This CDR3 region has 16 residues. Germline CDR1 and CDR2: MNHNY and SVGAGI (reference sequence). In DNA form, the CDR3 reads TGTGCCATCAGTGATTCGACTAGCGGTGGCACAGATACGCAGTATTTT. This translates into CAISDSTSGGTDTQYF.

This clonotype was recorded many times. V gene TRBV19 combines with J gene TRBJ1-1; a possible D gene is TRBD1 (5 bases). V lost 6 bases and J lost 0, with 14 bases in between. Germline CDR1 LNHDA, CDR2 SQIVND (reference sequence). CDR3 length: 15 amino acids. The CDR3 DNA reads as TGTGCCAGTAGCCCCGGGGGGGTTTTGAACACTGAAGCTTTCTTT. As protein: CASSPGGVLNTEAFF.

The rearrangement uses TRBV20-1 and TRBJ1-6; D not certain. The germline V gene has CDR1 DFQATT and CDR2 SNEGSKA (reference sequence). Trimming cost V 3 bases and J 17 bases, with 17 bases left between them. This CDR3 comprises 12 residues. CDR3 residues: CSARLGEDGIHF. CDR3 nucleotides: TGCAGTGCTAGGCTGGGTGAGGACGGCATCCACTTT.

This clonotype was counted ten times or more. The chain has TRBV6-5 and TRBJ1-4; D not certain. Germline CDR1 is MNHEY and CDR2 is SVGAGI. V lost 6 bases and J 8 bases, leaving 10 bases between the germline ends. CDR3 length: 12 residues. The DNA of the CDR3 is TGTGCCAGCAGACTTTCCGAGGAAAAACTGTTTTTT. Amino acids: CASRLSEEKLFF.

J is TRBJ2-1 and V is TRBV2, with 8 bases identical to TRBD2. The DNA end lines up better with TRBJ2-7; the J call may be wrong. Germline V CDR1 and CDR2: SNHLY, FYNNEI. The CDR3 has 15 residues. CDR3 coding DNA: TGTGCCAGCAGCGTCACTAGCGGCGACACCTACGAGCAGTACTTC. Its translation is CASSVTSGDTYEQYF.

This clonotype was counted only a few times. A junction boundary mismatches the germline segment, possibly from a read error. The CDR3 sequence is CASSRGGRQTQYF. For the CDR3, the DNA is TGTGCTAGCAGCCGGGGCGGGAGACAGACCCAGTACTTC. The V gene is TRBV7-7, the J gene TRBJ2-5; the match to TRBD2 covers 7 bases. Germline V lookup: CDR1 SSHAT, CDR2 FNYEAQ (reference sequence). The CDR3 contains 13 residues.

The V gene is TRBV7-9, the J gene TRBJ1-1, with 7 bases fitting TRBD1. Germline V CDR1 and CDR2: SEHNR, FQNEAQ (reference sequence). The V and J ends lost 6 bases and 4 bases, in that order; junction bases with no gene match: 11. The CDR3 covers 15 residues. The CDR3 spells CASRGAGGVVTEAFF. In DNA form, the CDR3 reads TGTGCCAGCAGGGGAGCAGGGGGTGTCGTCACTGAAGCTTTCTTT. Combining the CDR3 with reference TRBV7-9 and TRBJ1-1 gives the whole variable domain DTGVSQNPRHKITKRGQNVTFRCDPISEHNRLYWYRQTLGQGPEFLTYFQNEAQLEKSRLLSDRFSAERPKGSFSTLEIQRTEQGDSAMYLCASRGAGGVVTEAFFGQGTRLTVV.

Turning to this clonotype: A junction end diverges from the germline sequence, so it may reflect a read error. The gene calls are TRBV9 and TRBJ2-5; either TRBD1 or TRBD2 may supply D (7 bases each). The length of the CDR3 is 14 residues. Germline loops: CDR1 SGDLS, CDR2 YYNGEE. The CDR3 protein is CASSATTGRDYEHF. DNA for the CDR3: TGTGCCAGCAGCGCCACGACAGGGAGGGACTACGAGCACTTC.